The rows below give T cell receptor beta chains drawn from one sample of a study of read filtering for tumor transcriptome and immune sequencing. One entry per CDR3 protein, called by TCRdb with MiXCR from the reads. This table holds about 61,000 distinct CDR3 sequences, under 20% found once. Specimen: a population of CD138-negative cells sorted from bone marrow. These receptors originate from a donor at least 40 years old with multiple myeloma. Each CDR3 is given with its conserved first and last residue. Fields, in order: V gene, J gene, D gene, clone size, CDR3 protein, CDR3 DNA. A D gene is named only where the DNA matches it firmly. Rows give clone size only sometimes, using once, few, many, or a class for an expanded clone.

v_call: TRBV20-1
j_call: TRBJ2-1
d_call: .
clone_size: many
cdr3_aa: CSASHQGQAYNEQFF
cdr3_nt: TGCAGTGCCTCACATCAGGGCCAGGCCTACAATGAGCAGTTCTTC

v_call: TRBV7-8
j_call: TRBJ2-2
d_call: TRBD2
clone_size: many
cdr3_aa: CASSPVAGTNTGELFF
cdr3_nt: TGTGCCAGCAGCCCAGTAGCGGGGACGAACACCGGGGAGCTGTTTTTT

v_call: TRBV20-1
j_call: TRBJ2-7
d_call: .
clone_size: .
cdr3_aa: CSAKAWGATAF
cdr3_nt: TGCAGTGCTAAGGCCTGGGGTGCCACCGCCTTC

v_call: TRBV28
j_call: TRBJ2-6
d_call: TRBD1
clone_size: many
cdr3_aa: CASSSQGAGANVLTF
cdr3_nt: TGTGCCAGCAGTTCCCAGGGGGCTGGGGCCAACGTCCTGACTTTC

v_call: TRBV6-1
j_call: TRBJ2-2
d_call: TRBD2
clone_size: few
cdr3_aa: CASSELGLAANTGELFF
cdr3_nt: TGTGCCAGCAGTGAGTTGGGACTAGCGGCGAACACCGGGGAGCTGTTTTTT

v_call: TRBV14
j_call: TRBJ2-5
d_call: .
clone_size: many
cdr3_aa: CASSQGGAQAETQYF
cdr3_nt: TGTGCCAGCAGCCAAGGAGGGGCCCAGGCGGAGACCCAGTACTTC

v_call: TRBV4-1
j_call: TRBJ2-7
d_call: TRBD1
clone_size: many
cdr3_aa: CASSQGDSSYEQYF
cdr3_nt: TGCGCCAGCAGCCAAGGGGACAGTTCCTACGAGCAGTACTTC

v_call: TRBV5-6
j_call: TRBJ2-3
d_call: .
clone_size: many
cdr3_aa: CASSLPEEDTQYF
cdr3_nt: TGTGCCAGCAGCTTGCCAGAGGAAGATACGCAGTATTTT

v_call: TRBV2
j_call: TRBJ1-5
d_call: .
clone_size: many
cdr3_aa: CASSEASSNQPQHF
cdr3_nt: TGTGCCAGCAGTGAAGCCAGTAGCAATCAGCCCCAGCATTTT

v_call: TRBV28
j_call: TRBJ2-3
d_call: .
clone_size: many
cdr3_aa: CASSPPGFTNTQYF
cdr3_nt: TGTGCCAGCTCCCCACCAGGGTTCACGAATACGCAGTATTTT

v_call: TRBV20-1
j_call: TRBJ1-5
d_call: .
clone_size: .
cdr3_aa: CSVKGSNQPQHF
cdr3_nt: TGCAGTGTTAAGGGTAGCAATCAGCCCCAGCATTTT

v_call: TRBV11-2
j_call: TRBJ2-7
d_call: TRBD1
clone_size: .
cdr3_aa: CASSLGDRVPYEQYF
cdr3_nt: TGTGCCAGCAGCTTAGGGGACAGGGTCCCCTACGAGCAGTACTTC

v_call: TRBV20-1
j_call: TRBJ2-7
d_call: .
clone_size: .
cdr3_aa: CSATPAVDEQYF
cdr3_nt: TGCAGTGCTACACCCGCTGTCGACGAGCAGTACTTC

v_call: TRBV5-4
j_call: TRBJ2-5
d_call: .
clone_size: many
cdr3_aa: CASSFRVAQQETQYF
cdr3_nt: TGTGCCAGCAGCTTCCGTGTAGCGCAACAAGAGACCCAGTACTTC

v_call: TRBV20-1
j_call: TRBJ2-5
d_call: TRBD2
clone_size: few
cdr3_aa: CSASTGTKETQYF
cdr3_nt: TGCAGTGCTTCTACCGGGACTAAGGAGACCCAGTACTTC

v_call: TRBV4-2
j_call: TRBJ1-4
d_call: .
clone_size: few
cdr3_aa: CASSQVQANEKLFF
cdr3_nt: TGTGCCAGCAGCCAAGTGCAGGCTAATGAAAAACTGTTTTTT

v_call: TRBV3-1
j_call: TRBJ1-1
d_call: .
clone_size: .
cdr3_aa: CASSRALGATEAFF
cdr3_nt: TGTGCCAGCAGCCGAGCCCTGGGGGCGACTGAAGCTTTCTTT

v_call: TRBV2
j_call: TRBJ2-3
d_call: .
clone_size: many
cdr3_aa: CASRRTQPDTQYF
cdr3_nt: TGTGCCAGCAGAAGGACCCAGCCAGATACGCAGTATTTT

v_call: TRBV5-1
j_call: TRBJ2-7
d_call: TRBD2
clone_size: few
cdr3_aa: CASSLGVLTSGRAEQYF
cdr3_nt: TGCGCCAGCAGCTTGGGGGTCCTGACTAGCGGGAGAGCCGAGCAGTACTTC

v_call: TRBV12-3/TRBV12-4
j_call: TRBJ2-2
d_call: TRBD2
clone_size: many
cdr3_aa: CASRISGITGELFF
cdr3_nt: TGTGCCAGCAGAATCAGCGGGATCACCGGGGAGCTGTTTTTT

v_call: TRBV6-4
j_call: TRBJ2-4
d_call: TRBD2
clone_size: few
cdr3_aa: CASSDRTRRLHF
cdr3_nt: TGTGCCAGCAGTGATAGGACTAGACGTCTCCACTTC

v_call: TRBV5-1
j_call: TRBJ2-1
d_call: .
clone_size: medium-sized
cdr3_aa: CASSLGQARVDEQFF
cdr3_nt: TGCGCCAGCAGCTTGGGTCAGGCGCGGGTCGATGAGCAGTTCTTC

v_call: TRBV7-3
j_call: TRBJ2-5
d_call: TRBD2
clone_size: .
cdr3_aa: CASSLTGTSVKTRYF
cdr3_nt: TGTGCCAGCAGCTTAACCGGGACTAGCGTAAAGACCCGGTACTTC

v_call: TRBV6-2/TRBV6-3
j_call: TRBJ2-2
d_call: TRBD2
clone_size: .
cdr3_aa: CASSFLAGGPDTGELFF
cdr3_nt: TGTGCCAGCAGTTTCCTAGCGGGAGGGCCTGACACCGGGGAGCTGTTTTTT

v_call: TRBV6-2/TRBV6-3
j_call: TRBJ2-7
d_call: .
clone_size: many
cdr3_aa: CASAPPLPYEQYF
cdr3_nt: TGTGCCTCCGCCCCGCCACTACCCTACGAGCAGTACTTC

v_call: TRBV29-1
j_call: TRBJ2-4
d_call: .
clone_size: many
cdr3_aa: CSVEDATKTNQYF
cdr3_nt: TGCAGCGTTGAAGATGCCACCAAGACCAACCAGTACTTC

v_call: TRBV29-1
j_call: TRBJ1-3
d_call: .
clone_size: .
cdr3_aa: CSVGGSGNTIYF
cdr3_nt: TGCAGCGTTGGAGGCTCTGGAAACACCATATATTTT

v_call: TRBV5-1
j_call: TRBJ2-2
d_call: .
clone_size: many
cdr3_aa: CASSSTQVAGELFF
cdr3_nt: TGCGCCAGCAGCTCCACCCAAGTCGCCGGGGAGCTGTTTTTT

v_call: TRBV5-5
j_call: TRBJ2-4
d_call: .
clone_size: .
cdr3_aa: CASTKNLLANNIQYF
cdr3_nt: TGTGCCAGCACCAAAAACCTGCTAGCCAATAACATTCAGTACTTC

v_call: TRBV15
j_call: TRBJ1-1
d_call: .
clone_size: many
cdr3_aa: CATSRPLGTTRFRHTEAFF
cdr3_nt: TGTGCCACCAGCAGACCCCTTGGGACAACGCGTTTTCGACACACTGAAGCTTTCTTT

v_call: TRBV20-1
j_call: TRBJ2-5
d_call: TRBD2
clone_size: many
cdr3_aa: CSVLAGGAETQYF
cdr3_nt: TGCAGTGTACTAGCGGGAGGTGCAGAGACCCAGTACTTC

v_call: TRBV4-2
j_call: TRBJ2-3
d_call: .
clone_size: many
cdr3_aa: CASSRGGRHNTDTQYF
cdr3_nt: TGTGCCAGCAGCCGTGGCGGCAGACACAACACAGATACGCAGTATTTT

v_call: TRBV5-1
j_call: TRBJ2-2
d_call: .
clone_size: .
cdr3_aa: CASSSTPGDTGELFF
cdr3_nt: TGCGCCAGCAGCTCGACCCCAGGGGACACCGGGGAGCTGTTTTTT

v_call: TRBV7-8
j_call: TRBJ1-5
d_call: .
clone_size: many
cdr3_aa: CASSQQGLLGNQPQHF
cdr3_nt: TGTGCCAGCAGCCAGCAGGGACTGCTGGGCAATCAGCCCCAGCATTTT

v_call: TRBV11-2
j_call: TRBJ2-3
d_call: .
clone_size: .
cdr3_aa: CASSLDPIDTQYF
cdr3_nt: TGTGCCAGCAGCTTAGATCCGATAGATACGCAGTATTTT

v_call: TRBV20-1
j_call: TRBJ1-4
d_call: TRBD1
clone_size: many
cdr3_aa: CSARSGGRANEKLFF
cdr3_nt: TGCAGTGCTCGCTCAGGGGGCCGAGCTAATGAAAAACTGTTTTTT

v_call: TRBV5-1
j_call: TRBJ1-5
d_call: TRBD1
clone_size: .
cdr3_aa: CASSPGQEGLPQHF
cdr3_nt: TGCGCCAGCAGCCCAGGACAGGAAGGGCTGCCCCAGCATTTT

v_call: TRBV12-3/TRBV12-4
j_call: TRBJ2-3
d_call: .
clone_size: .
cdr3_aa: CASSLQGPSTDTQYF
cdr3_nt: TGTGCCAGCAGTTTACAGGGACCCAGCACAGATACGCAGTATTTT

v_call: TRBV20-1
j_call: TRBJ1-1
d_call: .
clone_size: .
cdr3_aa: CSAQLGRTEAFF
cdr3_nt: TGCAGTGCTCAACTCGGTCGGACTGAAGCTTTCTTT

v_call: TRBV5-1
j_call: TRBJ2-7
d_call: TRBD1
clone_size: many
cdr3_aa: CASSETGTASYEQYF
cdr3_nt: TGCGCCAGCAGCGAAACCGGGACAGCCTCCTACGAGCAGTACTTC

v_call: TRBV20-1
j_call: TRBJ2-7
d_call: .
clone_size: .
cdr3_aa: CSAREGYEQYF
cdr3_nt: TGCAGTGCTAGAGAAGGGTACGAGCAGTACTTC

v_call: TRBV10-3
j_call: TRBJ1-2
d_call: .
clone_size: few
cdr3_aa: CAIAGEGEVGYTF
cdr3_nt: TGTGCCATCGCAGGGGAGGGTGAGGTCGGCTACACCTTC

v_call: TRBV4-2
j_call: TRBJ2-7
d_call: TRBD2
clone_size: many
cdr3_aa: CASSHPGLADYEQYF
cdr3_nt: TGTGCCAGCAGCCACCCCGGTCTAGCGGACTACGAGCAGTACTTC

v_call: TRBV11-3
j_call: TRBJ2-1
d_call: TRBD2
clone_size: many
cdr3_aa: CASSSRTSASPRFF
cdr3_nt: TGTGCCAGCAGCTCAAGGACTAGCGCATCCCCCCGGTTCTTC